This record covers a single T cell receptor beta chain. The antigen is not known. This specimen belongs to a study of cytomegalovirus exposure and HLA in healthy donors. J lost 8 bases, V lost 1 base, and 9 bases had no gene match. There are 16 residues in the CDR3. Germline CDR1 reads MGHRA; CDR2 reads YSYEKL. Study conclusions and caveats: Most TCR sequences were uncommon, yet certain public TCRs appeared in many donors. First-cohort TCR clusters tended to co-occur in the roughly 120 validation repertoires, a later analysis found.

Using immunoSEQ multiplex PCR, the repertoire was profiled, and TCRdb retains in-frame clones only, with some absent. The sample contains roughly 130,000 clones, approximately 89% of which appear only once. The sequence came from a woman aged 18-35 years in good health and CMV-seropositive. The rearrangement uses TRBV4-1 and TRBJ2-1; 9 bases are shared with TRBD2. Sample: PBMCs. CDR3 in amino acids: CASSQAISGGRDEQFF. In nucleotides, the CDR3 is TGCGCCAGCAGCCAAGCGATCAGCGGGGGGAGGGATGAGCAGTTCTTC.